The clone carrying this T cell receptor (beta chain) was recorded many times. Amplification of TCR beta CDR3 regions used RNA transcripts. HTBI primers primed a first-round RT-PCR, and a second-round multiplex PCR followed. A single record per CDR3 protein comes from TCRdb applying MiXCR to the multiplex PCR reads. The sample shows about 740,000 distinct CDR3 sequences, 35% to 50% of them seen only once. The data are from a study of Graves' ophthalmopathy and Graves' hyperthyroidism. V was pared by 3 bases and J by 6 bases, with 9 bases between. Germline CDR1 DFQATT, CDR2 SNEGSKA (reference sequence). The CDR3 runs to 11 residues.

The rearrangement links TRBV20-1 to TRBJ2-7; D is undetermined. The sample comprised peripheral blood. The origin of this receptor is an adult man with Graves' ophthalmopathy. This chain's CDR3 is CSASLVGEQYF. The CDR3 region has the DNA TGCAGTGCTAGCCTCGTTGGCGAGCAGTACTTC.